Sequencing of this TCR beta chain was carried out in a study of T cells of healthy individuals. Per germline, CDR1 SNHLY and CDR2 FYNNEI. The CDR3 totals 14 residues. V lost 4 bases and J lost 6, with 15 bases in between. TCRdb fed the 5' RACE reads into MiXCR, producing one record per CDR3 protein. The data contain some 85,000 distinct CDR3 sequences, 5% of them singletons. J is TRBJ1-1 and V is TRBV2, with D possibly matching TRBD1 (5 bases). The TCR was taken from a female donor in good health. The CDR3 coding sequence is TGTGCCAGCAGTGGTTGGGAAGGGGATGCTGAAGCTTTCTTT. Protein: CASSGWEGDAEAFF.